One sample yielded the 3 T cell receptor beta chains listed below, sequenced in a study of CXCR3-negative and CXCR3-positive naive CD8 T cells. The study, taken as a whole, reports: Hydrophobicity of TRB CDR3s was greater in CXCR3-positive naive cells than in CXCR3-negative naive cells.

It was by 5' RACE with UMI labels that the TRB cDNA libraries were prepared. TCRdb reprocessed the 5' RACE reads, keeping one entry per CDR3 protein, no DNA. The table lists 120,000 to 150,000 distinct CDR3 sequences. The antigens of these receptors remain unknown. Sequencing used naive CXCR3+ CD8+ T cells from blood. Subset noted: CD45RO-CCR7+CD27+CD95- naive CD8+ T cells expressing CXCR3 (TNR3+). The source is a human donor in good health. Some clones in this sample may be carry-over from other donors' samples.

This chain links TRBV28 with TRBJ2-5; absent DNA, TCRdb's TRBD1 call cannot be checked. CDR3 length equals 19 residues. Germline CDR1 and CDR2: MDHEN and SYDVKM. The CDR3: CASSLNRGQAGRSQETQYF.

The rearrangement links TRBV7-9 to TRBJ2-5; TCRdb lists TRBD2, though no DNA is available to test this call. The germline gives CDR1 SEHNR, CDR2 FQNEAQ (reference sequence). The CDR3 runs to 15 residues. CDR3 sequence reads: CASSRPGLAMETQYF.

The chain couples TRBV19 to TRBJ1-1; the D call of TRBD1 rests on TCRdb alone, since no DNA is present to check it. The CDR3 runs to 17 residues. CDR1 LNHDA and CDR2 SQIVND come from the germline V gene (reference sequence). CDR3 amino acids: CASSIGMGQGMNTEAFF.